One sample yielded the 9 T cell receptor beta chains listed below, sequenced in a study of response to subunit inactivated influenza vaccine. One entry per CDR3 protein, called by TCRdb with MiXCR from the RT-PCR reads. The sample lists roughly 760,000 distinct CDR3 sequences, approximately 21% occurring once. The specimen was PBMCs from blood, collected around 5 days after vaccination. Source of these receptors: a man in his fifties who received an inactivated influenza vaccine.

V and J are TRBV15 and TRBJ1-4; possibly TRBD1 for D (5 bases). V was trimmed by 1 base and J by 0 bases, leaving 6 bases between them. From germline, CDR1 is LNHNV and CDR2 YYDKDF (reference sequence). The CDR3 extends over 15 amino acids. CDR3 sequence reads: CATSRVGATNEKLFF. The CDR3 region has the DNA TGTGCCACCAGCAGAGTGGGGGCAACTAATGAAAAACTGTTTTTT.

This clonotype was seen a handful of times. This rearrangement joins TRBV9 to TRBJ2-5, with 7 nucleotides matching TRBD2. The ends lost 4 bases at V and 3 bases at J; junction bases unmatched: 6. CDR3 length equals 14 residues. The germline V gene has CDR1 SGDLS and CDR2 YYNGEE. CDR3 region: CASSRYGGEETQYF. The CDR3 coding sequence is TGTGCCAGCAGCCGGTATGGGGGGGAAGAGACCCAGTACTTC.

This sequence joins TRBV12-3 or TRBV12-4 and TRBJ2-3; the match to TRBD2 covers 10 bases. The CDR3 spans 15 residues. V shed 3 bases and J 2 bases; nucleotides not matched to a gene: 2. The CDR3 reads CASSLTSGPTDTQYF. In DNA form, the CDR3 reads TGTGCCAGCAGTTTGACTAGCGGGCCCACAGATACGCAGTATTTT.

Only a few counts were recorded for this clonotype. The chain employs TRBV29-1 and TRBJ1-2; D perhaps matches TRBD1 (5 bases). In germline, CDR1 is SQVTM, CDR2 ANQGSEA. The V and J ends lost 2 bases and 5 bases respectively, with 15 bases between them. The CDR3 is 14 amino acids. CDR3 nucleotides: TGCAGCGTTGAAAGGGGCGGGGAGACTTATGGCTACACCTTC. This encodes CSVERGGETYGYTF.

This clonotype was seen many times. V usage is TRBV29-1 and J usage is TRBJ2-5, with 11 positions matching TRBD2. CDR1 and CDR2 from the germline V gene are SQVTM and ANQGSEA. Trimming took 4 bases from V and 0 from J; bases not matched to a gene: 4. This CDR3 is built from 15 residues. In nucleotides, the CDR3 is TGCAGCGTTGGTACTAGCGGGGGACACCAAGAGACCCAGTACTTC. This codes for CSVGTSGGHQETQYF.

In this sample, this clonotype turned up a few times. The chain carries TRBV28 and TRBJ2-7; possible D gene TRBD2, 7 bases. This CDR3 comprises 16 residues. Per the germline V gene, CDR1 is MDHEN and CDR2 is SYDVKM. Trimming left V 3 bases short and J 3 bases short, with 18 bases between. Here the CDR3 DNA reads TGTGCCAGCAGTTTGGGGAATGGGGGGGGCGGCTACGAGCAGTACTTC. Protein sequence: CASSLGNGGGGYEQYF.

This clonotype showed up many times. The chain is built from TRBV7-8 and TRBJ2-1, with unresolved D. There are 13 residues in the CDR3. V was cut by 2 bases and J by 3 bases, with 5 bases left in between. Germline V gene sequence: CDR1 SGHVS, CDR2 FQNEAQ. The chain's CDR3 is CASSLNFYNEQFF. CDR3 sequence (DNA): TGTGCCAGCAGCTTAAACTTCTACAATGAGCAGTTCTTC.

This clonotype has more than one count but fewer than ten. This sequence joins TRBV7-2 and TRBJ2-7; TRBD2 matches at 8 bases. Germline V gives CDR1 SGHTA, CDR2 FQGNSA. The CDR3 is 15 residues long. The V gene end was trimmed by 1 base and the J gene end by 3 bases; junction bases not matched to a gene: 5. The CDR3 nucleotides read TGTGCCAGCAGCTTAGGCTCGAGCGGGAGCTACGAGCAGTACTTC. As protein: CASSLGSSGSYEQYF.

This chain uses TRBV7-8 with TRBJ2-1; no clear D. The CDR3 runs to 12 residues. Germline loops: CDR1 SGHVS, CDR2 FQNEAQ. V lost 4 bases and J 10 bases, leaving 11 bases between the germline ends. CDR3 nucleotides: TGTGCCAGCAGCTCGACATTACGCGAGCAGTTCTTC. Translation: CASSSTLREQFF.